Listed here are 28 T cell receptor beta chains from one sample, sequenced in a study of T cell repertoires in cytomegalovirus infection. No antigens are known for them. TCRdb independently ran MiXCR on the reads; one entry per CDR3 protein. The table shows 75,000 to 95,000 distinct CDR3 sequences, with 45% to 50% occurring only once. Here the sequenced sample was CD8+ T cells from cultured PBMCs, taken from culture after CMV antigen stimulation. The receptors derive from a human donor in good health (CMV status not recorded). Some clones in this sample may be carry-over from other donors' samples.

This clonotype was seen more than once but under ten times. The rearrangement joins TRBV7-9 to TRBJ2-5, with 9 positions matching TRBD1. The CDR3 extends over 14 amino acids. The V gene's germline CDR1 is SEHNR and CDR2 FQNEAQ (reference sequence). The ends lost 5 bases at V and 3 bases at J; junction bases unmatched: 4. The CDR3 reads CASSPRTGEETQYF. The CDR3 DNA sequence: TGTGCCAGCAGCCCGCGGACAGGGGAAGAGACCCAGTACTTC.

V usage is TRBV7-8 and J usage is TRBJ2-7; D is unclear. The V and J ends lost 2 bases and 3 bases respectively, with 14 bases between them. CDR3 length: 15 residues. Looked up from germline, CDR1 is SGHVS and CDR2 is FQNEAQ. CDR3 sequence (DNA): TGTGCCAGCAGCTTATTGTTCGATAGCAGCTACGAGCAGTACTTC. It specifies CASSLLFDSSYEQYF.

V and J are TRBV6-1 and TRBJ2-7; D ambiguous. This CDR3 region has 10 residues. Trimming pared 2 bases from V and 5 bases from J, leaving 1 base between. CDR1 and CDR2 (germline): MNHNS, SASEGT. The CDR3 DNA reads TGTGCCAGCAGTGAACACGAGCAGTACTTC. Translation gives CASSEHEQYF.

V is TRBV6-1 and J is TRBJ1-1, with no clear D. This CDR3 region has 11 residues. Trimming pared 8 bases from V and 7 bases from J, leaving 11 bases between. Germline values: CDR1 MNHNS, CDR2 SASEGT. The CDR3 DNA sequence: TGTGCCAGCCTCTACAGTTATGAAGCTTTCTTT. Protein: CASLYSYEAFF.

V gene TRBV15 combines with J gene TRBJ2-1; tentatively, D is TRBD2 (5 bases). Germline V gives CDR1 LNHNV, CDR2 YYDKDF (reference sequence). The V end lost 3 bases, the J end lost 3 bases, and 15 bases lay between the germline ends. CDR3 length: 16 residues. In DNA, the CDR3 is TGTGCCACCAGCAGTAGTAGCGAACCAAACTACAATGAGCAGTTCTTC. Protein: CATSSSSEPNYNEQFF.

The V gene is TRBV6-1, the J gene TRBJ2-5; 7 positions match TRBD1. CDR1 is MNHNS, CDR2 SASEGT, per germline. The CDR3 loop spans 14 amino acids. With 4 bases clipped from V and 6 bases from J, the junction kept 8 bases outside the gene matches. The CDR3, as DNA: TGTGCCAGCAGTGGAAGACAGGGTGGGCAGACCCAGTACTTC. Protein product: CASSGRQGGQTQYF.

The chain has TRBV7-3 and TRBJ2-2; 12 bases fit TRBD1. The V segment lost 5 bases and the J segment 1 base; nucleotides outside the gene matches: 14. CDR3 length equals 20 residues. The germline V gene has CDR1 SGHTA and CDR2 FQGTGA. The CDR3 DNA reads TGTGCCAGCAGCGCCCTCCCGGGACAGGGGGCTCTTTTGAACACCGGGGAGCTGTTTTTT. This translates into CASSALPGQGALLNTGELFF.

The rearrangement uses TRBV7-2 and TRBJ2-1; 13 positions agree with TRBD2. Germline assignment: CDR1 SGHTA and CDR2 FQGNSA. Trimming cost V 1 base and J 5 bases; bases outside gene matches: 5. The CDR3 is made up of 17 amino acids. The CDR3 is CASSLVGTSGVNNEQFF. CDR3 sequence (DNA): TGTGCCAGCAGCTTAGTTGGGACTAGCGGGGTTAACAATGAGCAGTTCTTC.

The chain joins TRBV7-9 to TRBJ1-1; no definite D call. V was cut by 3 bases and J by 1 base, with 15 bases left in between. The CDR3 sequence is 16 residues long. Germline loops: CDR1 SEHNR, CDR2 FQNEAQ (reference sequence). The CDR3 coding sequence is TGTGCCAGCAGCTTGGGGTGGGAGGTTACGAACACTGAAGCTTTCTTT. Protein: CASSLGWEVTNTEAFF. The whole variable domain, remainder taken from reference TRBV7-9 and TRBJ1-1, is DTGVSQNPRHKITKRGQNVTFRCDPISEHNRLYWYRQTLGQGPEFLTYFQNEAQLEKSRLLSDRFSAERPKGSFSTLEIQRTEQGDSAMYLCASSLGWEVTNTEAFFGQGTRLTVV.

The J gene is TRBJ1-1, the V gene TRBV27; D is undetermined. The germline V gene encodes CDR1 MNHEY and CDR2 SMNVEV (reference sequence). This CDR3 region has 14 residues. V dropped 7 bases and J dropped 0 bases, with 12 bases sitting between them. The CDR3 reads CASTSGAMNTEAFF. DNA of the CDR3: TGTGCCAGCACCTCAGGTGCCATGAACACTGAAGCTTTCTTT.

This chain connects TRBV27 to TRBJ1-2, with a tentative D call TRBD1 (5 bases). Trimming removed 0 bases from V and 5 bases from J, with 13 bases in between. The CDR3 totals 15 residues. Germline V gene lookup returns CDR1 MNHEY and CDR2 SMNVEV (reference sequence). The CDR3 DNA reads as TGTGCCAGCAGTTTATCGGTAGGGGTAGTTTATGGCTACACCTTC. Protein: CASSLSVGVVYGYTF.

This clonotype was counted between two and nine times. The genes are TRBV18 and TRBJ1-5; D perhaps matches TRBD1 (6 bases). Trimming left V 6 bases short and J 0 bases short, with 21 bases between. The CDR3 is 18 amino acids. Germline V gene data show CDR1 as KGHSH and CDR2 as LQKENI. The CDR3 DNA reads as TGTGCCAGCTCCCCGGGGGCCCTTCCCGGCTATAGCAATCAGCCCCAGCATTTT. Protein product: CASSPGALPGYSNQPQHF. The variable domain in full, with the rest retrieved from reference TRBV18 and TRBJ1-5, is NAGVMQNPRHLVRRRGQEARLRCSPMKGHSHVYWYRQLPEEGLKFMVYLQKENIIDESGMPKERFSAEFPKEGPSILRIQQVVRGDSAAYFCASSPGALPGYSNQPQHFGDGTRLSIL.

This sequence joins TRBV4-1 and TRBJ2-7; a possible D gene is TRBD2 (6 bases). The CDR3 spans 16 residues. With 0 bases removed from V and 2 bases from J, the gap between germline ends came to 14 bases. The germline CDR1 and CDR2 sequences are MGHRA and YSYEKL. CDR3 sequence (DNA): TGCGCCAGCAGCCAAGAATCGGGAGACGGAGCCTACGAGCAGTACTTC. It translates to CASSQESGDGAYEQYF.

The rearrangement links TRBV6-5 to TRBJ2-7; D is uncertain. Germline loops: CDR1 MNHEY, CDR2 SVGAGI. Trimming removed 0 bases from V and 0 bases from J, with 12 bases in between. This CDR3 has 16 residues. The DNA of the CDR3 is TGTGCCAGCAGTTACTCGAGTGGGGAAAGCTCCTACGAGCAGTACTTC. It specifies CASSYSSGESSYEQYF.

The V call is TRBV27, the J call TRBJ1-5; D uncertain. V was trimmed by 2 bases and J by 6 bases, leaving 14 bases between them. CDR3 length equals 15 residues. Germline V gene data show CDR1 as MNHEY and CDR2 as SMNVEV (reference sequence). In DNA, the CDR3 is TGTGCCAGCAGTTTAGCGTCGGGAGGCCTTCAGCCCCAGCATTTT. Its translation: CASSLASGGLQPQHF.

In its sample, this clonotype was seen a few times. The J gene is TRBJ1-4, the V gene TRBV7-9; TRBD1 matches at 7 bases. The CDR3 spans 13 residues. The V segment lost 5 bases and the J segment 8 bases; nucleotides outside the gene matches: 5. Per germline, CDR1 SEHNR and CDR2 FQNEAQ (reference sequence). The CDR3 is CASSLGTAEKLFF. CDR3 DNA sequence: TGTGCCAGCAGCCTCGGGACAGCCGAAAAACTGTTTTTT. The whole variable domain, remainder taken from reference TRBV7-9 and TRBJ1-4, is DTGVSQNPRHKITKRGQNVTFRCDPISEHNRLYWYRQTLGQGPEFLTYFQNEAQLEKSRLLSDRFSAERPKGSFSTLEIQRTEQGDSAMYLCASSLGTAEKLFFGSGTQLSVL.

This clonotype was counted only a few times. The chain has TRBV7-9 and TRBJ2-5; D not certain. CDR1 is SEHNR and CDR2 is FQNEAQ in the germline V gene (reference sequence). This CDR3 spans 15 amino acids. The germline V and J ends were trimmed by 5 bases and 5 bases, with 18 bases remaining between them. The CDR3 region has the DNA TGTGCCAGCAGCCCACCACCCTCCCTTTCGGAGACCCAGTACTTC. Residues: CASSPPPSLSETQYF.

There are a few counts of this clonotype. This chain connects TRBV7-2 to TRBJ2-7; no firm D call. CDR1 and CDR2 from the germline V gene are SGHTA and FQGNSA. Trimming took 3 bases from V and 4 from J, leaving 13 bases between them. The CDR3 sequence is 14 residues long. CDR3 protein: CASSLALILYEQYF. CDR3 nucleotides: TGTGCCAGCAGCTTGGCCCTCATCCTGTACGAGCAGTACTTC.

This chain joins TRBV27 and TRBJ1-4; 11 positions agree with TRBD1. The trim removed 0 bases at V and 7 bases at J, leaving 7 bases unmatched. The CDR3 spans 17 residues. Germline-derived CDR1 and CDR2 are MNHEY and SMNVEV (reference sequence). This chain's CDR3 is CASSLSKGDRGTEKLFF. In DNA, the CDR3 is TGTGCCAGCAGTTTATCGAAGGGGGACAGGGGGACTGAAAAACTGTTTTTT. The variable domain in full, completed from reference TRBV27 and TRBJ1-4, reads EAQVTQNPRYLITVTGKKLTVTCSQNMNHEYMSWYRQDPGLGLRQIYYSMNVEVTDKGDVPEGYKVSRKEKRNFPLILESPSPNQTSLYFCASSLSKGDRGTEKLFFGSGTQLSVL.

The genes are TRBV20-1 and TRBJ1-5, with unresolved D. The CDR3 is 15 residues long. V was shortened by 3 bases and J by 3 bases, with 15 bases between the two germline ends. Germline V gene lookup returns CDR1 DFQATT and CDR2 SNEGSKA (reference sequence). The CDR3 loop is CSASPGLHINQPQHF. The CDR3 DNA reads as TGCAGTGCTAGCCCTGGACTCCATATCAATCAGCCCCAGCATTTT.

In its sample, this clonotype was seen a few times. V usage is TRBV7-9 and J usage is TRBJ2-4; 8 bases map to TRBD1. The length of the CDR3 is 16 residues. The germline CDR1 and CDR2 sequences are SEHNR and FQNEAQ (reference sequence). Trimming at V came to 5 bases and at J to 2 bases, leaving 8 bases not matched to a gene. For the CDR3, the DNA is TGTGCCAGCAGCCCTCGGACAGGGTCGACCAAAAACATTCAGTACTTC. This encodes CASSPRTGSTKNIQYF.

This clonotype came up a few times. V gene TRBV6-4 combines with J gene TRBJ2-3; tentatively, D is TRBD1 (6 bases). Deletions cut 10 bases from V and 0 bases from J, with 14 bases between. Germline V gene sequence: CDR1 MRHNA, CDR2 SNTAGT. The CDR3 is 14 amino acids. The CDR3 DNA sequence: TGTGCCAACCGTAGGACAGTTAGCACAGATACGCAGTATTTT. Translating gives CANRRTVSTDTQYF.

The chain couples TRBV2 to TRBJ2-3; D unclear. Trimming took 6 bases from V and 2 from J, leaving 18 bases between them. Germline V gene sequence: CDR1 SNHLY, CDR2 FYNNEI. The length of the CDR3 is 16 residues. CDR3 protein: CASSDHFRADTDTQYF. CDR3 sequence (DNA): TGTGCCAGCAGCGACCATTTTAGGGCAGACACAGATACGCAGTATTTT.

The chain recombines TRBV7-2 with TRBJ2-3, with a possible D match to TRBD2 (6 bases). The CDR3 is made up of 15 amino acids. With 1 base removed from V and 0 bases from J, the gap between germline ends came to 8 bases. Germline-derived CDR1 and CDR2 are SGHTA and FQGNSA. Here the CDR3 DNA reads TGTGCCAGCAGCTTAGGCGGGGTGAGCACAGATACGCAGTATTTT. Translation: CASSLGGVSTDTQYF.

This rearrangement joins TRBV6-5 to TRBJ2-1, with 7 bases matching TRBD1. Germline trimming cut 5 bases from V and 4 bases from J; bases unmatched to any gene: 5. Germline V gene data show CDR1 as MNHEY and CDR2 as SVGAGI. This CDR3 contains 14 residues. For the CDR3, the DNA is TGTGCCAGCAGTCTGGACAGGCGTTACAATGAGCAGTTCTTC. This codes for CASSLDRRYNEQFF.

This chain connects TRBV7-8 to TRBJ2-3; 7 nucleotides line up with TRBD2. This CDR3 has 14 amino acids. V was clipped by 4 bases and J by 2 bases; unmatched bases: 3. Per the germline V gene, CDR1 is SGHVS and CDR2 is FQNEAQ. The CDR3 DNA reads TGTGCCAGCAGCTCGGGACTACACACAGATACGCAGTATTTT. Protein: CASSSGLHTDTQYF.

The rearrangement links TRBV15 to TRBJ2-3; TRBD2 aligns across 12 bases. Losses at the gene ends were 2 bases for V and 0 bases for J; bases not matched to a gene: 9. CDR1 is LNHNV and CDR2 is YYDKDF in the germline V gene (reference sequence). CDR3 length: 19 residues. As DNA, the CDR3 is TGTGCCACCAGCAGACCCCCGGGACTAGCGGGTTATAGCACAGATACGCAGTATTTT. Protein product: CATSRPPGLAGYSTDTQYF.

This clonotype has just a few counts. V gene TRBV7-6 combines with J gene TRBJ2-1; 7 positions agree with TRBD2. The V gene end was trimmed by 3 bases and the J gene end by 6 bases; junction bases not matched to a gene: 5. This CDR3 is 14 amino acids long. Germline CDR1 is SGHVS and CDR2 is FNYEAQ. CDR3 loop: CASSLSGRTNEQFF. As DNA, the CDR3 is TGTGCCAGCAGCTTGTCCGGGAGGACCAATGAGCAGTTCTTC.